Included here is one T cell receptor (delta chain) sequence, with context. The antigen remains unidentified. Extracted RNA was reverse transcribed into cDNA. The CDR3 regions were amplified by multiplex PCR from V-gene primers to a constant-region primer. TCRdb made new clone calls on the multiplex PCR reads using CATT. The repertoire has roughly 55,000 delta-chain clones, roughly 15% of them found once; the top ten carry 0.5%. The CDR3 length is 21 residues. From germline, CDR1 is TSWWSYY and CDR2 QGS. V lost 1 base to trimming and J lost 0 bases, with 27 bases between them. This sample is part of a study of Vδ1+ human thymocytes. Notes on the study in general: Despite high sort purity, about 20% of thymic T cell receptor delta sequences were Vdelta2. In the thymus, TRG and TRD repertoires looked highly polyclonal with Gaussian CDR3 lengths.

The chain links TRDV1 to TRDJ1; D may be TRDD2 or TRDD3 (7 bases each). Sequencing input: Vdelta1+ gamma-delta thymocytes from the thymus. Subset described: FACS-sorted CD3+ TCRalphabeta- TCRVdelta1+ TCRVdelta2- thymocytes. The TCR sequence derives from a boy younger than two who had congenital heart surgery. The CDR3 is CALGEHSYLYWGVTYTDKLIF. In DNA form, the CDR3 reads TGTGCTCTTGGGGAACATTCCTACTTGTACTGGGGAGTCACTTACACCGATAAACTCATCTTT.